The 32 T cell receptor beta chains given below trace back to one sample, sequenced in a study of T-cell reconstitution after alpha-beta-depleted transplantation in children. It was with unique molecular identifiers that the TCRbeta library was prepared. TCRdb re-derived calls from the PCR reads in MiXCR, one entry per CDR3 protein. The top ten hold over 4.5% of the sample, which has a few hundred thousand distinct CDR3 sequences, 7.5% to 10% seen once. Sequenced here: PBMCs from the stem cell graft donor, sampled from the stem cell graft. The receptors stem from a human donor who donated a stem cell graft to a child with SCID.

Many counts were recorded for this clonotype. This chain links TRBV11-3 with TRBJ2-1, with 11 bases matching TRBD2. CDR1 SGHNT and CDR2 YENEEA come from the germline V gene. V lost 3 bases and J lost 6; bases outside the gene matches: 4. CDR3 size: 15 residues. DNA for the CDR3: TGTGCCAGCAGCTTGTCCGGGACTAGCGGCAATGAGCAGTTCTTC. This sequence encodes CASSLSGTSGNEQFF.

This clonotype was seen ten or more times. The rearrangement uses TRBV27 and TRBJ2-2; 12 nucleotides agree with TRBD1. The CDR3 loop spans 16 amino acids. The ends lost 5 bases at V and 7 bases at J; junction bases unmatched: 8. From germline, CDR1 is MNHEY and CDR2 SMNVEV (reference sequence). In nucleotides, the CDR3 is TGTGCCAGCAGTGATCCGGGACAGGGGGCCAACGGGGAGCTGTTTTTT. As protein: CASSDPGQGANGELFF.

Many counts were recorded for this clonotype. The rearrangement uses TRBV3-1 and TRBJ2-5; possibly TRBD1 for D (6 bases). With 0 bases removed from V and 0 bases from J, the gap between germline ends came to 8 bases. Germline V CDR1 and CDR2: LGHDT, YNNKEL (reference sequence). The CDR3 contains 15 residues. Written as DNA, the CDR3 is TGTGCCAGCAGCCAAGAGGGGACACACCAAGAGACCCAGTACTTC. Translated: CASSQEGTHQETQYF.

This clonotype came up a few times. The chain recombines TRBV7-2 with TRBJ2-7; D may be TRBD1 (5 bases). V lost 6 bases and J 6 bases, leaving 15 bases between the germline ends. CDR1 is SGHTA, CDR2 FQGNSA, per germline. The CDR3 consists of 13 residues. CDR3 DNA: TGTGCCAGCAGTAGAAATCAGGGCTCCGAGCAGTACTTC. Amino acid sequence: CASSRNQGSEQYF.

The rearrangement uses TRBV18 and TRBJ1-2, with D perhaps matching TRBD1 (6 bases). Trimming cost V 6 bases and J 4 bases, with 18 bases left between them. Per germline, CDR1 KGHSH and CDR2 LQKENI. This CDR3 spans 15 amino acids. CDR3 sequence: CASSPGVAGFYGYTF. CDR3 DNA sequence: TGTGCCAGCTCCCCAGGGGTGGCAGGCTTCTATGGCTACACCTTC.

CDR3 coding DNA: TGTGCCAGGGGCCCGGGGCCTTCCTACAATGAGCAGTTCTTC. Translating it yields CARGPGPSYNEQFF. This rearrangement joins TRBV5-6 to TRBJ2-1; perhaps D is TRBD1 or TRBD2 (5 bases each). This CDR3 region has 14 residues. Germline CDR1 reads SGHDT; CDR2 reads YYEEEE. V was cut by 8 bases and J by 1 base, with 13 bases left in between.

This clonotype was found many times. J is TRBJ1-1 and V is TRBV5-1; TRBD1 is a possible D gene (6 bases). Per germline, CDR1 SGHRS and CDR2 YFSETQ. The CDR3 has 13 residues. V lost 6 bases to trimming and J lost 0 bases, with 9 bases between them. CDR3 region: CASNGQLNTEAFF. As DNA, the CDR3 is TGCGCCAGCAACGGACAGTTGAACACTGAAGCTTTCTTT. Together with reference TRBV5-1 and TRBJ1-1, the CDR3 gives the full variable domain: KAGVTQTPRYLIKTRGQQVTLSCSPISGHRSVSWYQQTPGQGLQFLFEYFSETQRNKGNFPGRFSGRQFSNSRSEMNVSTLELGDSALYLCASNGQLNTEAFFGQGTRLTVV.

This clonotype was recorded at least ten times. The CDR3 is CASSQDDVAGPDTDTQYF. CDR3 bases: TGTGCCAGCAGCCAAGATGATGTGGCGGGCCCTGACACAGATACGCAGTATTTT. This rearrangement joins TRBV3-1 to TRBJ2-3, with D tentatively TRBD2 (5 bases). Germline values: CDR1 LGHDT, CDR2 YNNKEL (reference sequence). The CDR3 is 18 amino acids. V was pared by 0 bases and J by 2 bases, with 18 bases between.

This clonotype showed up just a few times. This chain's CDR3 is CASSEEQPTYEQYF. The DNA for the CDR3 is TGCGCCAGTTCGGAAGAACAACCTACCTACGAGCAGTACTTC. The gene calls are TRBV5-1 and TRBJ2-7; D call uncertain. Germline CDR1 SGHRS, CDR2 YFSETQ. CDR3 size: 14 residues. V was trimmed by 8 bases and J by 2 bases, leaving 17 bases between them.

This clonotype was detected ten times or more. The genes are TRBV5-1 and TRBJ2-5; tentative D call: TRBD1 (5 bases). The CDR3 contains 15 residues. The V gene lost 0 bases and the J gene lost 5 bases, with 14 bases spanning the gap. The germline gives CDR1 SGHRS, CDR2 YFSETQ. CDR3 in DNA: TGCGCCAGCAGCTTGGGTATAGGGGATGCGGAGACCCAGTACTTC. Amino acids: CASSLGIGDAETQYF.

This clonotype was seen at least ten times. The J gene is TRBJ2-2, the V gene TRBV5-6, with 7 positions matching TRBD1. From germline, CDR1 is SGHDT and CDR2 YYEEEE. The CDR3 runs 18 residues. V was pared by 0 bases and J by 0 bases, with 8 bases of the junction left unmatched. As DNA, the CDR3 is TGTGCCAGCAGCTTGGCCCAGGGGGACGAAGCGAACACCGGGGAGCTGTTTTTT. This translates into CASSLAQGDEANTGELFF.

The rearrangement joins TRBV3-1 to TRBJ1-4, with no clear D. CDR1 LGHDT and CDR2 YNNKEL come from the germline V gene (reference sequence). The CDR3 extends over 14 amino acids. V was trimmed by 3 bases and J by 4 bases, leaving 9 bases between them. The CDR3 DNA is TGTGCCAGCAGCCAGGGCAGAAGTAATGAAAAACTGTTTTTT. Translating gives CASSQGRSNEKLFF.

The sample holds many counts of this clonotype. The chain couples TRBV7-3 to TRBJ2-1; TRBD2 matches 13 bases. The V gene end was trimmed by 5 bases and the J gene end by 4 bases; junction bases not matched to a gene: 5. CDR3 length: 16 residues. The germline V gene has CDR1 SGHTA and CDR2 FQGTGA. The DNA of the CDR3 is TGTGCCAGCAGCCGACGGACTAGCGGGGGATACAATGAGCAGTTCTTC. Amino acids: CASSRRTSGGYNEQFF.

This clonotype appeared many times. The chain recombines TRBV18 with TRBJ1-2, with D possibly being TRBD1 (5 bases). Germline loops: CDR1 KGHSH, CDR2 LQKENI. The CDR3 length is 14 residues. Trimming pared 3 bases from V and 8 bases from J, leaving 16 bases between. The CDR3 DNA reads TGTGCCAGCTCACCCCCGGGGGATCCGCTGGGCTACACCTTC. Translating gives CASSPPGDPLGYTF.

This clonotype was detected ten times or more. The V and J genes are TRBV7-2 and TRBJ1-3; D remains ambiguous. The V end was cut by 2 bases, the J end by 0 bases, with 8 bases between. Looked up from germline, CDR1 is SGHTA and CDR2 is FQGNSA. The CDR3 spans 15 residues. The CDR3 is CASSLSKGSGNTIYF. In DNA form, the CDR3 reads TGTGCCAGCAGCTTATCGAAAGGCTCTGGAAACACCATATATTTT.

This clonotype was seen repeatedly, ten times or more. The chain recombines TRBV7-2 with TRBJ2-7; D gene ambiguous. The CDR3 length is 12 residues. V was shortened by 1 base and J by 4 bases, with 5 bases between the two germline ends. Germline-derived CDR1 and CDR2 are SGHTA and FQGNSA. The CDR3 nucleotides are TGTGCCAGCAGCTTAGAGTGGTACGAGCAGTACTTC. Residues: CASSLEWYEQYF.

The chain combines TRBV5-5 with TRBJ2-7; TRBD1 agrees at 8 bases. The J segment lost 5 bases and the V segment lost 2 bases, leaving 3 bases of the junction unmatched. Germline-derived CDR1 and CDR2 are SGHKS and YYEKEE (reference sequence). The length of the CDR3 is 13 residues. CDR3 sequence reads: CASSFQGAHEQYF. The CDR3, as DNA: TGTGCCAGCAGCTTCCAGGGGGCCCACGAGCAGTACTTC.

The chain recombines TRBV6-2 or TRBV6-3 with TRBJ2-2; 11 bases map to TRBD2. Germline lookup yields CDR1 MNHEY and CDR2 SVGEGT. The CDR3 runs 17 residues. Germline trimming cut 8 bases from V and 0 bases from J; bases unmatched to any gene: 8. The CDR3 reads CASSLLAGGTNTGELFF. The CDR3, as DNA: TGTGCCAGCTCTCTGCTAGCGGGAGGAACGAACACCGGGGAGCTGTTTTTT.

The CDR3 DNA is TGTGCCAGCAGCTTACTACAGGGTAGCCACGAGCAGTACTTC. Protein sequence: CASSLLQGSHEQYF. The V call is TRBV7-2, the J call TRBJ2-7; weak D call: TRBD1 (6 bases). The CDR3 has 14 amino acids. Trimming took off 2 bases at V and 5 bases at J, with 13 bases between the two ends. Germline loops: CDR1 SGHTA, CDR2 FQGNSA.

The chain recombines TRBV5-1 with TRBJ1-2; D gene ambiguous. Germline-derived CDR1 and CDR2 are SGHRS and YFSETQ. Trimming removed 2 bases at V and 5 bases at J, with 22 bases between. The CDR3 spans 17 residues. The CDR3 spells CASSLSRHGVGGYGYTF. CDR3 DNA sequence: TGCGCCAGCAGCTTATCCAGACACGGGGTTGGAGGATATGGCTACACCTTC.

This clonotype appeared many times. The chain couples TRBV24-1 to TRBJ1-5; unclear D gene. The V end lost 4 bases, the J end lost 2 bases, and 17 bases lay between the germline ends. CDR1 is KGHDR, CDR2 SFDVKD, per germline. This CDR3 has 17 amino acids. CDR3 nucleotides: TGTGCCACCAGTGAAAAAGGACGGACCAAGGGCAATCAGCCCCAGCATTTT. Its protein is CATSEKGRTKGNQPQHF.

This clonotype was found many times. This chain connects TRBV10-2 to TRBJ2-1; the D is unclear. The length of the CDR3 is 16 residues. Germline assignment: CDR1 WSHSY and CDR2 SAAADI. The V end lost 2 bases, the J end lost 3 bases, and 14 bases lay between the germline ends. The CDR3 coding sequence is TGCGCCAGCAGTGAGATGGGTAAATCCGGCTACAATGAGCAGTTCTTC. It translates to CASSEMGKSGYNEQFF.

The rearrangement uses TRBV5-1 and TRBJ1-2, with 9 bases that match TRBD1. With V trimmed by 4 bases and J by 2 bases, 18 bases remained unmatched. This CDR3 has 19 amino acids. The germline gives CDR1 SGHRS, CDR2 YFSETQ. In DNA, the CDR3 is TGCGCCAGCAGCACATCCCCGAAAACCGGGACAGGGAGCAACTATGGCTACACCTTC. Encoded protein: CASSTSPKTGTGSNYGYTF.

This clonotype was seen at least ten times. The chain couples TRBV5-1 to TRBJ2-7; D unclear. V lost 3 bases and J 0 bases, leaving 4 bases between the germline ends. The CDR3 is 12 amino acids. Germline loops: CDR1 SGHRS, CDR2 YFSETQ. The CDR3 DNA is TGCGCCAGCAGCTCATACTCCTACGAGCAGTACTTC. Encoded protein: CASSSYSYEQYF.

This clonotype has ten or more counts. This chain links TRBV7-8 with TRBJ1-6; D is unresolved. The CDR3 has 13 amino acids. The germline V gene has CDR1 SGHVS and CDR2 FQNEAQ. Trimming cost V 1 base and J 12 bases, with 10 bases left between them. DNA for the CDR3: TGTGCCAGCAGCTTAGAGCCGGGAGAACCCCTCCACTTT. This gives the protein CASSLEPGEPLHF. The whole variable domain, filled in from reference TRBV7-8 and TRBJ1-6, reads GAGVSQSPRYKVAKRGQDVALRCDPISGHVSLFWYQQALGQGPEFLTYFQNEAQLDKSGLPSDRFFAERPEGSVSTLKIQRTQQEDSAVYLCASSLEPGEPLHFGNGTRLTVT.

In its sample, this clonotype was seen many times. This sequence joins TRBV5-1 and TRBJ2-3; D not certain. CDR3 length: 15 residues. Germline V gene data show CDR1 as SGHRS and CDR2 as YFSETQ. V lost 5 bases and J lost 1, with 14 bases in between. Here the CDR3 DNA reads TGCGCCAGCAGGTATCTTGGATCCCGCACAGATACGCAGTATTTT. It is translated as CASRYLGSRTDTQYF.

This clonotype was detected ten times or more. The chain has TRBV5-1 and TRBJ2-3; 8 bases are a match to TRBD2. The CDR3 consists of 15 residues. V lost 4 bases to trimming and J lost 3 bases; unmatched junction nucleotides: 7. Germline V gene lookup returns CDR1 SGHRS and CDR2 YFSETQ. CDR3 in DNA: TGCGCCAGCAGCCCCGGGACTAGAAGGACAGATACGCAGTATTTT. Its protein product is CASSPGTRRTDTQYF. Variable domain in full (rest from reference TRBV5-1 and TRBJ2-3): KAGVTQTPRYLIKTRGQQVTLSCSPISGHRSVSWYQQTPGQGLQFLFEYFSETQRNKGNFPGRFSGRQFSNSRSEMNVSTLELGDSALYLCASSPGTRRTDTQYFGPGTRLTVL.

The chain employs TRBV27 and TRBJ1-2; the D gene is possibly TRBD1 (6 bases). Germline-derived CDR1 and CDR2 are MNHEY and SMNVEV (reference sequence). Between the trimmed V and J ends, which lost 3 bases and 3 bases, there was a span of 8 bases. CDR3 length equals 13 residues. CDR3 region: CASSFRGYYGYTF. The CDR3 region has the DNA TGTGCCAGCAGTTTCAGGGGATACTATGGCTACACCTTC.

This clonotype was recorded at least ten times. The genes are TRBV24-1 and TRBJ2-1; 8 bases agree with TRBD2. Trimming cost V 3 bases and J 10 bases; bases outside gene matches: 13. Germline loops: CDR1 KGHDR, CDR2 SFDVKD. The CDR3 is made up of 16 amino acids. In DNA, the CDR3 is TGTGCCACCAGTGATGGCAGATCGGGGGGGGCCGAAGAGCAGTTCTTC. Translation gives CATSDGRSGGAEEQFF.

This clonotype was seen more than once but under ten times. The chain combines TRBV27 with TRBJ2-2; tentative D call: TRBD1 (6 bases). Per the germline V gene, CDR1 is MNHEY and CDR2 is SMNVEV (reference sequence). The CDR3 sequence is 15 residues long. V lost 5 bases and J lost 3, with 13 bases in between. The CDR3 DNA sequence: TGTGCCAGCAGTCCCATACGGACAGACACCGGGGAGCTGTTTTTT. This translates into CASSPIRTDTGELFF.

In its sample, this clonotype was seen many times. J is TRBJ2-7 and V is TRBV29-1, with TRBD2 as a possible D gene (5 bases). Germline-derived CDR1 and CDR2 are SQVTM and ANQGSEA. Trimming pared 7 bases from V and 5 bases from J, leaving 21 bases between. This CDR3 is 14 amino acids long. The CDR3 region has the DNA TGCAGCGCTCAACGGGCCGAGGGCCACCACGAGCAGTACTTC. It yields the protein CSAQRAEGHHEQYF.

This clonotype was seen many times. The J gene is TRBJ2-3, the V gene TRBV7-9, with D unresolved. This CDR3 has 15 residues. Germline V gene sequence: CDR1 SEHNR, CDR2 FQNEAQ (reference sequence). Deletions cut 3 bases from V and 2 bases from J, with 12 bases between. In nucleotides, the CDR3 is TGTGCCAGCAGCTTCCCCTCCGGAATCACAGATACGCAGTATTTT. Its protein product is CASSFPSGITDTQYF.